These T cell receptor beta chains were read from a single sample in a study of OX40 agonist ivuxolimab in advanced cancers. TCRdb keeps only in-frame clones here, not all; method: immunoSEQ multiplex PCR. The sample carries under 65,000 clones, around 93% recorded once. Sequenced here: CD4+ or CD8+ T cells sorted from blood, sampled in a trial of the OX40 agonist ivuxolimab. Every receptor here comes from an adult with an advanced solid tumor such as melanoma, head and neck, liver or kidney cancer. The CDR3 runs from the conserved cysteine through the conserved F or W. D genes are given only for firm matches. Only some rows state a clone size, as once, few, many or a class for expanded clones.

clone size	D gene	V gene	J gene	CDR3 DNA	CDR3 protein
.	TRBD2	TRBV9	TRBJ2-3	TGTGCCAGCAGCCTTCAAGCGGGAGGGACGGTCTCAGATACGCAGTATTTT	CASSLQAGGTVSDTQYF
.	TRBD1	TRBV13	TRBJ2-3	TGTGCCAGCAGCCTGCCGGGACAGGGTAAAGGCGGAGATACGCAGTATTTT	CASSLPGQGKGGDTQYF
.	TRBD1	TRBV15	TRBJ2-7	TGTGCCACCAGCAGAGAGCGTCTAGGGACAGCCTACGAGCAGTACTTC	CATSRERLGTAYEQYF
.	.	TRBV30	TRBJ1-1	TGTGCCTGGAGTTCACACAGTGAAGCTTTCTTT	CAWSSHSEAFF
.	TRBD2	TRBV5-1	TRBJ2-3	TGCGCCAGCAGCACCGATCTGCGGGGGGTAGTCCCGGGAGGACATACGCAGTATTTT	CASSTDLRGVVPGGHTQYF
.	TRBD2	TRBV28	TRBJ2-7	TGTGCCAGCAGTATGGGGACAGGACTAGCGGTGATTACCTACGAGCAGTACTTC	CASSMGTGLAVITYEQYF
.	.	TRBV27	TRBJ2-7	TGTGCCAGCAGTCCCCACTTGCCGGGCTACGAGCAGTACTTC	CASSPHLPGYEQYF
.	TRBD1	TRBV18	TRBJ1-1	TGTGCCAGCTCACCAGTAAAAGGACAGGGGGCGAGGACTGAAGCTTTCTTT	CASSPVKGQGARTEAFF
few	.	TRBV5-4	TRBJ2-3	TGTGCCAGCAGCTTAGGACTATCAAATGGGGGCACAGATACGCAGTATTTT	CASSLGLSNGGTDTQYF
.	TRBD1	TRBV10-2	TRBJ1-2	TGCGCCAGCAAGAACGGACAGGGCTTCTATGGCTACACCTTC	CASKNGQGFYGYTF
few	.	TRBV5-6	TRBJ2-3	TGTGCCAGCAGCTTGGAGTCGCTAGCAATTCTCTCGCCAGATACGCAGTATTTT	CASSLESLAILSPDTQYF
few	.	TRBV11-3	TRBJ2-3	TGTGCCAGCAGCCCACAAAGCACAGATACGCAGTATTTT	CASSPQSTDTQYF
once	.	TRBV18	TRBJ2-5	TGTGCCAGCTCACCATCGGGGGGCGGCGAGACCCAGTACTTC	CASSPSGGGETQYF
once	TRBD2	TRBV27	TRBJ2-7	TGTGCCAGCAGTTTATTGGCTAGCGGGGGGTACGAGCAGTACTTC	CASSLLASGGYEQYF
.	.	TRBV30	TRBJ1-3	TGTGCCCTCCCGGGGATCGGAAACACCATATATTTT	CALPGIGNTIYF
.	.	TRBV4-3	TRBJ2-5	TGCGCCAGCAGCCAAACCCACATGCAAGAGACCCAGTACTTC	CASSQTHMQETQYF
.	.	TRBV5-1	TRBJ1-1	TGCGCCAGCAGCTTATCCTTTGGGGGGGCCCTCATGAACACTGAAGCTTTCTTT	CASSLSFGGALMNTEAFF
.	.	TRBV7-2	TRBJ2-1	TGTGCCAGCAGCTTTAACGGAGACGAGCAGTTCTTC	CASSFNGDEQFF
.	.	TRBV7-2	TRBJ2-2	TGTGCCAGCAGCTTAGCAGGGGCCGATCAGGAGCTGTTTTTT	CASSLAGADQELFF
.	.	TRBV19	TRBJ2-3	TGTGCCAGTAGTATAGGGGGGCCCGGTAGGACGCAGTATTTT	CASSIGGPGRTQYF
.	.	TRBV29-1	TRBJ1-1	TGCAGCGTTGAAGGAGGCGGGCGCCGCACTGAAGCTTTCTTT	CSVEGGGRRTEAFF
.	TRBD2	TRBV7-2	TRBJ2-2	TGTGCCAGCAGCGCGGGACTAGCGGGAGGGTACACCGGGGAGCTGTTTTTT	CASSAGLAGGYTGELFF